This TCR beta chain was identified in a study of patients and donors after allogeneic stem cell transplantation. Germline assignment: CDR1 SGHTA and CDR2 FQGNSA. The CDR3 covers 16 residues. V was cut by 4 bases and J by 3 bases, with 18 bases left in between. MiXCR, applied by TCRdb to the RT-PCR reads, yields one record per CDR3 protein. The sample lists some 960,000 distinct CDR3 sequences, around 17% occurring once. Sequences were obtained from blood, either unsorted or a sorted T cell fraction (not recorded which). The TCR originated in a human donor who was either an allogeneic HSCT recipient or a stem cell or donor lymphocyte infusion donor (not recorded which). It is not recorded whose cells these are; they may come from a transplant donor. The gene calls are TRBV7-2 and TRBJ2-5, with a tentative D call TRBD1 (6 bases). The CDR3 region is CASSSQQGVWEETQYF. The CDR3 DNA sequence: TGTGCCAGCAGCTCCCAACAGGGAGTTTGGGAAGAGACCCAGTACTTC. Complete variable domain (other parts from reference TRBV7-2 and TRBJ2-5): GAGVSQSPSNKVTEKGKDVELRCDPISGHTALYWYRQSLGQGLEFLIYFQGNSAPDKSGLPSDRFSAERTGGSVSTLTIQRTQQEDSAVYLCASSSQQGVWEETQYFGPGTRLLVL.